Listed below are T cell receptor beta chains from one sample, sequenced in a study of blood T cells in healthy people across ages. TCRdb reprocessed the 5' RACE reads with MiXCR, giving one entry per CDR3 protein. The sample has 250,000 to 300,000 distinct CDR3 sequences, roughly 29% seen once. The sample taken for sequencing was blood. Receptor source: a woman in her seventies in good health. The CDR3 runs from the conserved cysteine through the conserved F or W. The order of the fields is J gene, D gene, clone size, V gene, CDR3 DNA, CDR3 protein. A D gene is named only where the DNA matches it firmly. Size is stated for part of the rows, as once, few or many counts, or as a class when the clone is expanded.

j_gene: TRBJ2-2; d_gene: NA; abundance: NA; v_gene: TRBV29-1; CDR3nt: TGCAGCGTTGAAGTAGAGGCCGCGAACACCGGGGAGCTGTTTTTT; CDR3aa: CSVEVEAANTGELFF
j_gene: TRBJ2-5; d_gene: NA; abundance: few; v_gene: TRBV2; CDR3nt: TGTGCCAGCAGTCCGGGACGGCGCCAAGAGACCCAGTACTTC; CDR3aa: CASSPGRRQETQYF
j_gene: TRBJ2-5; d_gene: NA; abundance: few; v_gene: TRBV28; CDR3nt: TGTGCCAGCAGTCACCCACGCGGGCCTCAAGAGACCCAGTACTTC; CDR3aa: CASSHPRGPQETQYF
j_gene: TRBJ2-5; d_gene: NA; abundance: few; v_gene: TRBV5-1; CDR3nt: TGCGCCAGCCATGAGGTGAGGCAAGAGACCCAGTACTTC; CDR3aa: CASHEVRQETQYF
j_gene: TRBJ2-7; d_gene: NA; abundance: NA; v_gene: TRBV7-2; CDR3nt: TGTGCCAGCAGCTCCACCGGGCGTAACGAGCAGTACTTC; CDR3aa: CASSSTGRNEQYF
j_gene: TRBJ1-2; d_gene: TRBD1; abundance: NA; v_gene: TRBV7-2; CDR3nt: TGTGCCAGCAGCACTAAGACAGGGGGTTATGGCTACACCTTC; CDR3aa: CASSTKTGGYGYTF
j_gene: TRBJ2-1; d_gene: NA; abundance: few; v_gene: TRBV20-1; CDR3nt: TGCAGTGCTAGAGAAGCGGCCATCTACAATGAGCAGTTCTTC; CDR3aa: CSAREAAIYNEQFF
j_gene: TRBJ2-5; d_gene: NA; abundance: few; v_gene: TRBV9; CDR3nt: TGTGCCAGCAGCCCCCAACAGGGTTGGGAGACCCAGTACTTC; CDR3aa: CASSPQQGWETQYF
j_gene: TRBJ2-5; d_gene: TRBD2; abundance: NA; v_gene: TRBV7-2; CDR3nt: TGTGCCAGCAGCTTAACTAGCGGGACCCGGGAGACCCAGTACTTC; CDR3aa: CASSLTSGTRETQYF
j_gene: TRBJ2-7; d_gene: NA; abundance: few; v_gene: TRBV7-2; CDR3nt: TGTGCCAGCAGCTCCCAAAGAGGGGCCTACGAGCAGTACTTC; CDR3aa: CASSSQRGAYEQYF
j_gene: TRBJ2-1; d_gene: TRBD1; abundance: NA; v_gene: TRBV28; CDR3nt: TGTGCCAGCAGTGGGACAGGGGGCAGTATGAATGAGCAGTTCTTC; CDR3aa: CASSGTGGSMNEQFF
j_gene: TRBJ2-7; d_gene: TRBD1; abundance: few; v_gene: TRBV4-2; CDR3nt: TGTGCCAGCAGCCAGGACAGGAACTCCTACGAGCAGTACTTC; CDR3aa: CASSQDRNSYEQYF
j_gene: TRBJ1-1; d_gene: NA; abundance: few; v_gene: TRBV4-2; CDR3nt: TGTGCCAGCAGCCCACAGGGAAGGGACACTGAAGCTTTCTTT; CDR3aa: CASSPQGRDTEAFF
j_gene: TRBJ2-7; d_gene: NA; abundance: few; v_gene: TRBV20-1; CDR3nt: TGCAGTGCTAGAGCAGCTAGTTTCGAGCAGTACTTC; CDR3aa: CSARAASFEQYF
j_gene: TRBJ2-2; d_gene: NA; abundance: few; v_gene: TRBV5-1; CDR3nt: TGCGCCAGCAGCTTGGTCCCGGGAGAAATCGGGGAGCTGTTTTTT; CDR3aa: CASSLVPGEIGELFF
j_gene: TRBJ2-4; d_gene: NA; abundance: NA; v_gene: TRBV2; CDR3nt: TGTGCCAGCAGTGCACAGGCAGGAGGAAACATTCAGTACTTC; CDR3aa: CASSAQAGGNIQYF
j_gene: TRBJ2-3; d_gene: NA; abundance: NA; v_gene: TRBV12-3/TRBV12-4; CDR3nt: TGTGCCAGCAGCCGGGACGGAACCACAGATACGCAGTATTTT; CDR3aa: CASSRDGTTDTQYF
j_gene: TRBJ2-7; d_gene: TRBD2; abundance: NA; v_gene: TRBV20-1; CDR3nt: TGCAGTGCTAGGGGACTGGCGGGAGGAAGGGAGCAGTACTTC; CDR3aa: CSARGLAGGREQYF
j_gene: TRBJ2-1; d_gene: NA; abundance: many; v_gene: TRBV7-2; CDR3nt: TGTGCCAGCAGCTTGCTCGGGGCGGAAACCTACAATGAGCAGTTCTTC; CDR3aa: CASSLLGAETYNEQFF
j_gene: TRBJ2-1; d_gene: NA; abundance: few; v_gene: TRBV13; CDR3nt: TGTGCCAGCAGCCGCCCGTCGGGCAATGAGCAGTTCTTC; CDR3aa: CASSRPSGNEQFF
j_gene: TRBJ1-5; d_gene: NA; abundance: few; v_gene: TRBV10-3; CDR3nt: TGTGCCATCAGTGGGACACCCAATCAGCCCCAGCATTTT; CDR3aa: CAISGTPNQPQHF
j_gene: TRBJ2-2; d_gene: NA; abundance: NA; v_gene: TRBV7-3; CDR3nt: TGTGCCAGCACCCAGGGGTCGAACACCGGGGAGCTGTTTTTT; CDR3aa: CASTQGSNTGELFF
j_gene: TRBJ2-7; d_gene: TRBD1; abundance: NA; v_gene: TRBV11-2; CDR3nt: TGTGCCAGCAGCTATGATACAGGGGTCGGCGAGCAGTACTTC; CDR3aa: CASSYDTGVGEQYF
j_gene: TRBJ2-1; d_gene: TRBD2; abundance: NA; v_gene: TRBV29-1; CDR3nt: TGCAGCGTTGGCGGGGGGTCCTACAATGAGCAGTTCTTC; CDR3aa: CSVGGGSYNEQFF
j_gene: TRBJ2-1; d_gene: TRBD2; abundance: few; v_gene: TRBV12-3/TRBV12-4; CDR3nt: TGTGCCAGCAGTTTTAGGGGTAGCGGGAGGGCCTACAATGAGCAGTTCTTC; CDR3aa: CASSFRGSGRAYNEQFF
j_gene: TRBJ2-1; d_gene: NA; abundance: NA; v_gene: TRBV7-8; CDR3nt: TGTGCCAGCAGCCGACAGGGAGGGGGGTTGCTTTACAATGAGCAGTTCTTC; CDR3aa: CASSRQGGGLLYNEQFF
j_gene: TRBJ1-5; d_gene: NA; abundance: NA; v_gene: TRBV2; CDR3nt: TGTGCCAGCAGTAAGGGGGTGGGCAATCAGCCCCAGCATTTT; CDR3aa: CASSKGVGNQPQHF